These 23 T cell receptor beta chains share one sample of origin, sequenced in a study of breast tumors, draining lymph nodes, adjacent tissues. TCRdb reprocessed the multiplex PCR reads via MiXCR and lists one record per CDR3 protein. Found here are 14,000 to 15,000 distinct CDR3 sequences, approximately 45% of them singletons; the top ten hold roughly 27%. Material for sequencing was tumor-adjacent breast tissue. The origin of the receptors is a female donor with breast cancer. Some clones in this sample may be carry-over from other donors' samples.

This clonotype was seen ten or more times. A read error is possible here, since a much larger clone lies one base away. The chain is built from TRBV6-4 and TRBJ1-2, with D possibly matching TRBD1 (6 bases). There are 15 residues in the CDR3. Germline-derived CDR1 and CDR2 are MRHNA and SNTAGT. V was cut by 7 bases and J by 4 bases, with 19 bases left in between. This CDR3 is CASTLNRDGVYGYTF. The CDR3 DNA reads as TGTGCCAGCACTCTCAACAGGGATGGCGTCTATGGCTACACCTTC.

This clonotype was seen at least ten times. The chain recombines TRBV30 with TRBJ2-1; the D gene is possibly TRBD2 (5 bases). Trimming shortened V by 2 bases and J by 6 bases, and 17 bases separated the two germline ends. Germline CDR1 GTSNPN, CDR2 SVGIG (reference sequence). CDR3 length: 15 residues. The CDR3: CAWSSGIGRVNEQFF. The CDR3 bases are TGTGCCTGGAGTAGCGGAATCGGTCGGGTCAATGAGCAGTTCTTC.

This clonotype is labeled medium-sized (0.01 to 0.1%). The chain has TRBV24-1 and TRBJ2-1, with 10 bases aligning to TRBD2. This CDR3 spans 15 amino acids. V lost 5 bases and J lost 9; bases outside the gene matches: 9. Looked up from germline, CDR1 is KGHDR and CDR2 is SFDVKD. The CDR3 protein is CATSGQREGFGEQFF. The CDR3 DNA reads as TGTGCCACCAGTGGGCAGCGGGAGGGTTTCGGTGAGCAGTTCTTC.

The J gene is TRBJ2-1, the V gene TRBV20-1; D might be TRBD2 (6 bases). The CDR3 spans 15 residues. The germline V gene has CDR1 DFQATT and CDR2 SNEGSKA (reference sequence). V was shortened by 5 bases and J by 0 bases, with 14 bases between the two germline ends. The CDR3 nucleotides read TGCAGTGCTTCGGGGCGGGGAAACTCCTACAATGAGCAGTTCTTC. Encoded protein: CSASGRGNSYNEQFF.

CDR3 DNA sequence: TGTGCCAGCAGCTTGGACACTAACTATGGCTACACCTTC. It encodes CASSLDTNYGYTF. V usage is TRBV5-5 and J usage is TRBJ1-2, with D unclear. V lost 0 bases to trimming and J lost 0 bases, with 3 bases between them. Looked up from germline, CDR1 is SGHKS and CDR2 is YYEKEE (reference sequence). CDR3 length: 13 amino acids.

The rearrangement links TRBV5-1 to TRBJ2-1, with D perhaps matching TRBD1 (6 bases). Between the trimmed V and J ends, which lost 5 bases and 9 bases, there was a span of 21 bases. The CDR3 loop spans 15 amino acids. Germline CDR1 reads SGHRS; CDR2 reads YFSETQ. The CDR3 sequence is CASRPGTLKVGEQFF. CDR3 DNA sequence: TGCGCCAGCAGGCCCGGGACACTCAAAGTCGGTGAGCAGTTCTTC. Full variable domain (outside the CDR3, taken from reference TRBV5-1 and TRBJ2-1): KAGVTQTPRYLIKTRGQQVTLSCSPISGHRSVSWYQQTPGQGLQFLFEYFSETQRNKGNFPGRFSGRQFSNSRSEMNVSTLELGDSALYLCASRPGTLKVGEQFFGPGTRLTVL.

There are many counts of this clonotype. The chain carries TRBV2 and TRBJ1-2; 11 nucleotides line up with TRBD1. The CDR3 runs to 13 residues. Per the germline V gene, CDR1 is SNHLY and CDR2 is FYNNEI. The junction had 4 bases not matched to a gene; V was cut back by 8 bases and J by 5 bases. CDR3 nucleotide sequence: TGTGCCAGCCGGACAGGGGGCTGGTATGGCTACACCTTC. It is translated as CASRTGGWYGYTF.

CDR3 nucleotides: TGCAGTGCTAGAGGGGACAGAACCTACGAGCAGTACTTC. It is translated as CSARGDRTYEQYF. The chain joins TRBV20-1 to TRBJ2-7, with 7 bases fitting TRBD1. Germline loops: CDR1 DFQATT, CDR2 SNEGSKA (reference sequence). This CDR3 has 13 residues. V dropped 1 base and J dropped 2; count of bases not matched to a gene: 2.

This clonotype was seen ten or more times. This may stem from a read error, because a much larger clone lies one nucleotide away. The chain joins TRBV6-5 to TRBJ2-1; D call uncertain. V lost 5 bases to trimming and J lost 4 bases, with 12 bases between them. The CDR3 extends over 14 amino acids. The germline V gene has CDR1 MNHEY and CDR2 SVGAGI. The CDR3 protein is CASSPGYQYNEQFF. CDR3 coding DNA: TGTGCCAGCAGTCCAGGCTACCAGTACAATGAGCAGTTCTTC.

Only one count was recorded for this clonotype. This sequence joins TRBV7-9 and TRBJ2-7, with TRBD1 identical over 10 bases. After removal of 2 bases from V and 3 bases from J, the junction contained 4 bases not matched to a gene. Per the germline V gene, CDR1 is SEHNR and CDR2 is FQNEAQ (reference sequence). CDR3 length equals 15 residues. The DNA for the CDR3 is TGTGCCAGCAGCTTAACCAGGGACAGGGGCTACGAGCAGTACTTC. This translates into CASSLTRDRGYEQYF.

This clonotype appeared many times. Being one base from a much bigger clone, this may be a read error. J is TRBJ2-3 and V is TRBV6-2 or TRBV6-3; 11 nucleotides match TRBD2. Per the germline V gene, CDR1 is MNHEY and CDR2 is SVGEGT. The CDR3 has 16 residues. The chain's CDR3 is CAGSSPSGGFTDTQYF. The CDR3 coding sequence is TGTGCCGGCAGTTCCCCTAGCGGGGGGTTCACAGATACGCAGTATTTT.

The chain has TRBV2 and TRBJ2-7, with D tentatively TRBD1 (6 bases). This CDR3 is built from 13 residues. Germline CDR1 reads SNHLY; CDR2 reads FYNNEI. Trimming left V 6 bases short and J 6 bases short, with 15 bases between. In nucleotides, the CDR3 is TGTGCCAGCAGCTTACAGGGTATGGGCGAGCAGTACGTC. This translates into CASSLQGMGEQYV.

This clonotype appeared many times. A much larger clone is a single base away; this may be a read error. This sequence joins TRBV11-1 and TRBJ2-7, with TRBD1 matching over 7 bases. V was pared by 5 bases and J by 4 bases, with 8 bases of the junction left unmatched. The CDR3 is 14 amino acids. The germline gives CDR1 SGHAT, CDR2 FQDESV (reference sequence). This CDR3 is CASSVRTGTYEQYF. As DNA, the CDR3 is TGTGCCAGCAGCGTTCGGACAGGAACGTACGAGCAGTACTTC.

V is TRBV7-9 and J is TRBJ2-7; D uncertain. V was cut by 2 bases and J by 6 bases, with 8 bases left in between. The CDR3 sequence is 12 residues long. Germline values: CDR1 SEHNR, CDR2 FQNEAQ (reference sequence). The CDR3 nucleotides are TGTGCCAGCAGCTTACAGAAGGGCGAGCAGTACTTC. Protein sequence: CASSLQKGEQYF.

This clonotype was seen at least ten times. Since a much larger clone is just one base distant, this may be a read error. The genes are TRBV5-6 and TRBJ1-2; a possible D gene is TRBD1 (6 bases). V lost 4 bases, J lost 7 bases, and 14 bases lay in between. Germline loops: CDR1 SGHDT, CDR2 YYEEEE. This CDR3 is 13 amino acids long. CDR3 bases: TGTGCCAGCAGCGACAACAGGGCAAGTGGCTACACCTTC. Translation gives CASSDNRASGYTF.

The chain recombines TRBV5-5 with TRBJ2-7; the D gene is possibly TRBD1 (6 bases). The CDR3 covers 13 residues. With 4 bases removed from V and 3 bases from J, the gap between germline ends came to 11 bases. The germline V gene encodes CDR1 SGHKS and CDR2 YYEKEE (reference sequence). The CDR3: CASSGGWSYEQYF. The CDR3 DNA is TGTGCCAGCAGCGGGGGCTGGAGCTACGAGCAGTACTTC.

Notes on this clonotype: This CDR3 fails to terminate in the conserved phenylalanine or tryptophan, so it likely reflects a read error. The DNA is left out, because the CDR3 cannot be placed on it with certainty; the CDR3 is given as TCRdb lists it. The J gene is TRBJ2-3, the V gene TRBV7-2; TRBD2, as called in the table, went unchecked against the DNA. CDR1 and CDR2 (germline): SGHTA, FQGNSA. Including both end residues, the CDR3 is 20 amino acids long. The CDR3 spells CASSPEGSGGPGSGRPPPIN.

The chain is built from TRBV29-1 and TRBJ2-7; D is perhaps TRBD1 or TRBD2 (5 bases each). V lost 7 bases and J 0 bases, leaving 13 bases between the germline ends. The V gene's germline CDR1 is SQVTM and CDR2 ANQGSEA. The CDR3 sequence is 13 residues long. CDR3 in amino acids: CSAPGDPSYEQYF. The CDR3 region has the DNA TGCAGCGCGCCCGGGGACCCCTCCTACGAGCAGTACTTC.

This clonotype was counted ten times or more. V usage is TRBV10-3 and J usage is TRBJ2-3, with D possibly matching TRBD1 (5 bases). Germline V gene sequence: CDR1 ENHRY, CDR2 SYGVKD. The CDR3 loop spans 12 amino acids. V was cut by 7 bases and J by 5 bases, with 10 bases left in between. The CDR3 coding sequence is TGTGCCATCAAAGGGGCGAGAGATACGCAGTATTTT. It yields the protein CAIKGARDTQYF.

In this sample, this clonotype turned up a few times. The chain is built from TRBV7-8 and TRBJ2-6, with D uncertain. Germline CDR1 reads SGHVS; CDR2 reads FQNEAQ. This CDR3 is built from 15 residues. With 0 bases removed from V and 4 bases from J, the gap between germline ends came to 7 bases. CDR3 DNA: TGTGCCAGCAGCTTAGCGGGAACAGGGGCCAACGTCCTGACTTTC. Protein sequence: CASSLAGTGANVLTF.

A few counts support this clonotype. The chain joins TRBV5-1 to TRBJ2-7, with TRBD1 matching 12 bases. This CDR3 is 14 amino acids long. Trimming cost V 4 bases and J 7 bases; bases outside gene matches: 6. Germline CDR1 reads SGHRS; CDR2 reads YFSETQ. In DNA form, the CDR3 reads TGCGCCAGCAGCCCGGGACAGGGGGCGCGGGAGCAGTACTTC. This translates into CASSPGQGAREQYF.

This clonotype is labeled medium-sized. V gene TRBV27 combines with J gene TRBJ2-7; the match to TRBD2 covers 13 bases. Germline V gene sequence: CDR1 MNHEY, CDR2 SMNVEV (reference sequence). Trimming at V came to 6 bases and at J to 0 bases, leaving 5 bases not matched to a gene. The CDR3 contains 16 residues. This chain's CDR3 is CASSRTSGGSSYEQYF. The CDR3 DNA reads as TGTGCCAGCAGCCGGACTAGCGGGGGTAGCTCCTACGAGCAGTACTTC.

This clonotype was recorded many times. Possible read error: a much larger clone is one base away. The rearrangement links TRBV9 to TRBJ1-3, with TRBD1 identical over 9 bases. The CDR3 runs 15 residues. Germline V lookup: CDR1 SGDLS, CDR2 YYNGEE. The CDR3 coding sequence is TGTGCCAGCAGCGGGCGGACAGGGGCTGGAAACACCACATATTTT. It specifies CASSGRTGAGNTTYF.